These 10 T cell receptor beta chains came from one sample sequenced in a study of cytomegalovirus exposure and HLA in healthy donors (dated by TCRdb to about 2017). Library construction relied on the immunoSEQ multiplex PCR assay. For the multiplex PCR, a mixture combining 60 forward primers for TCR Vbeta segments and 13 reverse primers for TCR Jbeta segments was used. Held by TCRdb, this immuneACCESS table contains in-frame sequences only and omits some clones. Under half of the omission traces to an unresolved V gene where checked; the cause of the rest is unknown. A total of about 150,000 clones appear in this sample, roughly 80% of them only once. Approximately 11% of the sample is in the top ten clones. The sample taken for sequencing was PBMCs. The receptors were gathered from a man between 18 and 35 years old in good health and CMV-seropositive.

The rearrangement uses TRBV25-1 and TRBJ2-5; D not resolved. Germline V lookup: CDR1 MGHDK, CDR2 SYGVNS. This CDR3 has 14 amino acids. V dropped 0 bases and J dropped 5 bases, with 10 bases sitting between them. This CDR3 reads CASSEYEVVETQYF. The CDR3 coding sequence is TGTGCCAGCAGTGAATATGAGGTAGTGGAGACCCAGTACTTC.

V gene TRBV2 combines with J gene TRBJ1-2; possible D gene TRBD1, 6 bases. Trimming cost V 3 bases and J 3 bases, with 14 bases left between them. Germline lookup yields CDR1 SNHLY and CDR2 FYNNEI. The length of the CDR3 is 15 residues. CDR3 DNA sequence: TGTGCCAGCAGTGAGGGCCCTCGGACAGACTATGGCTACACCTTC. It encodes CASSEGPRTDYGYTF.

This clone was observed a handful of times. This chain links TRBV6-4 with TRBJ2-2; weak D call: TRBD1 (5 bases). The CDR3 has 13 amino acids. Germline V gene lookup returns CDR1 MRHNA and CDR2 SNTAGT. V was trimmed by 2 bases and J by 4 bases, leaving 5 bases between them. The CDR3 protein is CASSDRGTGELFF. The CDR3 DNA is TGTGCCAGCAGTGACAGGGGCACCGGGGAGCTGTTTTTT.

CDR3 in amino acids: CASSLASTSGSGGELFF. The CDR3 DNA follows: TGCGCCAGCAGCTTAGCCTCGACTAGCGGGAGTGGCGGGGAGCTGTTTTTT. This chain connects TRBV5-1 to TRBJ2-2, with 12 bases identical to TRBD2. V dropped 2 bases and J dropped 7; count of bases not matched to a gene: 9. CDR1 and CDR2 (germline): SGHRS, YFSETQ. CDR3 length: 17 amino acids.

CDR3 nucleotides: TGTGCCAGCAGCTTAGTTGCAGAAGGAAACACCATATATTTT. Encoded protein: CASSLVAEGNTIYF. V usage is TRBV7-9 and J usage is TRBJ1-3; D gene ambiguous. The CDR3 loop spans 14 amino acids. CDR1 and CDR2 from the germline V gene are SEHNR and FQNEAQ (reference sequence). Trimming removed 1 base from V and 4 bases from J, with 8 bases in between. The full variable domain, its missing parts supplied by reference TRBV7-9 and TRBJ1-3, is DTGVSQNPRHKITKRGQNVTFRCDPISEHNRLYWYRQTLGQGPEFLTYFQNEAQLEKSRLLSDRFSAERPKGSFSTLEIQRTEQGDSAMYLCASSLVAEGNTIYFGEGSWLTVV.

This rearrangement joins TRBV7-9 to TRBJ2-2; the match to TRBD2 covers 8 bases. There are 17 residues in the CDR3. The germline V gene has CDR1 SEHNR and CDR2 FQNEAQ (reference sequence). V shed 5 bases and J 3 bases; nucleotides not matched to a gene: 11. The CDR3, as DNA: TGTGCCAGCAGCCTCCCGGGGCGGGAGGTCTACACCGGGGAGCTGTTTTTT. Translated, it gives CASSLPGREVYTGELFF.

Turning to this clone: Mismatch with germline at one junction end may stem from a read error. The V gene is TRBV30, the J gene TRBJ2-7; unclear D gene. The CDR3 totals 14 residues. CDR1 is GTSNPN, CDR2 SVGIG, per germline (reference sequence). This CDR3 reads CAWGVRSRPYEQCF. The CDR3 nucleotides read TGTGCCTGGGGTGTACGCTCTAGACCCTACGAGCAGTGCTTC.

The V gene is TRBV29-1, the J gene TRBJ1-4; no clear D gene. Between the trimmed V and J ends, which lost 4 bases and 5 bases, there was a span of 8 bases. The germline gives CDR1 SQVTM, CDR2 ANQGSEA. The CDR3 extends over 12 amino acids. CDR3 DNA: TGCAGCGTTGCCGTTTCCAATGAAAAACTGTTTTTT. Encoded protein: CSVAVSNEKLFF.

This chain uses TRBV19 with TRBJ2-1, with a possible D match to TRBD2 (5 bases). The ends were cut back, 6 bases at V and 0 bases at J, with 9 bases in the middle. The CDR3 spans 14 residues. CDR1 LNHDA and CDR2 SQIVND come from the germline V gene (reference sequence). DNA of the CDR3: TGTGCCAGTAGAGAGCGGAGCTCCTACAATGAGCAGTTCTTC. Translation gives CASRERSSYNEQFF.

The CDR3 region is CASALGASGDVGNTGELFF. CDR3 bases: TGTGCCAGCGCCCTAGGAGCTAGCGGAGATGTTGGGAACACCGGGGAGCTGTTTTTT. The rearrangement uses TRBV9 and TRBJ2-2; 7 bases are a match to TRBD2. CDR1 and CDR2 from the germline V gene are SGDLS and YYNGEE. The CDR3 loop spans 19 amino acids. J was trimmed by 1 base and V by 7 bases; bases with no gene match: 19.